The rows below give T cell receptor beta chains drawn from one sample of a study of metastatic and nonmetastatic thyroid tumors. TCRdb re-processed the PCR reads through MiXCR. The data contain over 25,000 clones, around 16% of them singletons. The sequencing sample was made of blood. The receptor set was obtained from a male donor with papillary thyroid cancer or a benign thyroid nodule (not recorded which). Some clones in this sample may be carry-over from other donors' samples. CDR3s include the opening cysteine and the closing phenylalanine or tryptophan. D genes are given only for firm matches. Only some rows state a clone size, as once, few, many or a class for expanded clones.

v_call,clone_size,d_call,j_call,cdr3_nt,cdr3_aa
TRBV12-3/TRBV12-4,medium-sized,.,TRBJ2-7,TGTGCCAGCAGCCACAAAACGTCCGAGCAGTACTTC,CASSHKTSEQYF
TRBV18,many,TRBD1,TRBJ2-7,TGTGCCAGCTCACTTGTTCCCCTCTCCGGGACAGGCGTCTACGAGCAGTACTTC,CASSLVPLSGTGVYEQYF
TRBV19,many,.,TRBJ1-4,TGTGCCAGCGCTGCTGAGGGCTCTAATGAAAAACTGTTTTTT,CASAAEGSNEKLFF
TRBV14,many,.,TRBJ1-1,TGTGCCAGCAGCCAGGGGCTGGGAGATAACACTGAAGCTTTCTTT,CASSQGLGDNTEAFF
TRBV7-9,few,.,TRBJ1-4,TGTGCCAGCAGAGTAACGGACAGCCCGAATGAAAAACTGTTTTTT,CASRVTDSPNEKLFF
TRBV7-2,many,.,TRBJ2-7,TGTGCCAGCAGCTACCAAGGGTTTCAGCAGTACTTC,CASSYQGFQQYF
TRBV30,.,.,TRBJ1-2,TGTGCCTGGGGATCCCCGGACGGACCGCAAACTAGGGGCTACACCTTC,CAWGSPDGPQTRGYTF
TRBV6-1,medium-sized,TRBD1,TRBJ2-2,TGTGCCAGCACTGTCTCCGGGGGACAGGGATTCACCGGGGAGCTGTTTTTT,CASTVSGGQGFTGELFF
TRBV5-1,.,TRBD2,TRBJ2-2,TGCGCCAGCAGCTCTAGCGGGGGTATTAGCGGGGAGCTGTTTTTT,CASSSSGGISGELFF
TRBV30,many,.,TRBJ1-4,TGTGCCTCTACTGACAGGTGGCCTAATGAAAAACTGTTTTTT,CASTDRWPNEKLFF
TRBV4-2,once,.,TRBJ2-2,TGTGCCAGCAGCCAGGAACATGGGGGGACCCGGTTCGTCACCGGGGAGCTGTTTTTT,CASSQEHGGTRFVTGELFF
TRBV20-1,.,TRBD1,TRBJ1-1,TGCAGTACCCAACAGGGGGACACTGAAGCTTTCTTT,CSTQQGDTEAFF
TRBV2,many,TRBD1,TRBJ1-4,TGTGCCAGCAGTAGGACAGGGCTCGGGGAAAAACTGTTTTTT,CASSRTGLGEKLFF
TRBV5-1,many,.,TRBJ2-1,TGCGCCAGCAGTCGTGGCCGCGTAGGTGACAATGAGCAGTTCTTC,CASSRGRVGDNEQFF
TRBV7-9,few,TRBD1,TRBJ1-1,TGTGCCAGCAGCTCGGAGGACAGGGCCGCTTTCTTT,CASSSEDRAAFF
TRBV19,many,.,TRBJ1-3,TGTGCCAGTGGGGGGTTGGCTGGAAACACCATATATTTT,CASGGLAGNTIYF
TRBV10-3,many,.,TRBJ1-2,TGTGCCATCAGCCCACGGGGGTCGGAAAACTATGGCTACACCTTC,CAISPRGSENYGYTF
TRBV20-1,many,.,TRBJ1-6,TGCAGTGCTAGAGATCTTGGTGGGGTGGGAAATTCACCCCTCCACTTT,CSARDLGGVGNSPLHF
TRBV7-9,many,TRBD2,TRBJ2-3,TGTGCCAGCAGCTTCCCATTAGCGGGGTACACAGATACGCAGTATTTT,CASSFPLAGYTDTQYF
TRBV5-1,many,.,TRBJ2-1,TGCGCCAGCAGCTTGGGAACAAACAATGAGCAGTTCTTC,CASSLGTNNEQFF
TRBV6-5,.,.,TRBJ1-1,TGTGTAAGCAGTTACTCGAGAGTGTGGGGAACCCCTGAAGCTTTCTTT,CVSSYSRVWGTPEAFF
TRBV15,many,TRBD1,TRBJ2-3,TGTGCCACCAGCGGATTACAGGGGTACACAGATACGCAGTATTTT,CATSGLQGYTDTQYF